This T cell receptor beta chain is drawn from a study of T-cell memory formation after mild COVID-19. Germline V gene sequence: CDR1 SQVTM, CDR2 ANQGSEA. V was clipped by 6 bases and J by 2 bases, with 10 bases between them. The CDR3 is made up of 12 amino acids. TCRdb fed the 5' RACE reads into MiXCR, producing one record per CDR3 protein. There are over 300,000 distinct CDR3 sequences in the sample; approximately 22% occur only once, and over 20% lies in the top ten. The sequenced sample was PBMCs or a T cell subset sorted from them (not recorded which). This chain connects TRBV29-1 to TRBJ1-2; no clear D. This clonotype originated in a man aged 18 to 30 who had mild COVID-19 (a few samples of this study predate the infection). Cell type and time point are not known. The CDR3 coding sequence is TGCAGCGTACGGAATGCCAACTATGGCTACACCTTC. Its translation is CSVRNANYGYTF.